What follows is one T cell receptor beta chain and its context. The antigen is undetermined. The data originate from a study of siplizumab effects on memory and regulatory T cells. The germline V gene encodes CDR1 MNHEY and CDR2 SVGAGI. J gave up 2 bases and V 4 bases, and 5 bases lay outside the gene matches. This CDR3 is built from 14 residues. TCRdb's copy holds only in-frame clones and misses some; the assay was immunoSEQ multiplex PCR. The sample lists fewer than 110,000 clones, nearly 95% occurring once. Study-level results: Significantly reduced by siplizumab was the cumulative frequency of alloreactive sequences, namely those traceable to unstimulated CD4+ memory cells. Tregs proliferating in siplizumab cultures lacked confirmation of their suppressive function. Most proliferating CD4+ or CD8+ clones, roughly 75-96%, had no naive or memory assignment.

The gene calls are TRBV6-5 and TRBJ2-7; 7 nucleotides agree with TRBD1. This clonotype originated in a human donor in good health. The sample consisted of non-Treg CD4+ T cells sorted from blood. The CDR3 here is CASSFFDRAYEQYF. CDR3 nucleotide sequence: TGTGCCAGCAGTTTCTTCGACAGGGCCTACGAGCAGTACTTC.